Detailed here is one TCR beta chain. No antigen is known for it. The length of the CDR3 is 12 residues. Germline assignment: CDR1 MNHNS and CDR2 SASEGT. The ends were cut back, 3 bases at V and 7 bases at J, with 9 bases in the middle. The data are from a study of blood T cells in healthy people across ages. Overall study findings and caveats: Naive CD4+ cells and diversity were both higher in long-lived donors than in aged donors.

Then a second PCR, running about 6 to 11 cycles, was carried out with a sample-barcoded 5' primer and a J-beta primer mix. TCRdb analysed the 5' RACE reads with MiXCR anew, one entry per CDR3 protein. Of 660,000 or so distinct CDR3 sequences listed, 45% to 65% are singletons. This clonotype was sampled from a man aged 60 to 75 in good health. J is TRBJ2-5 and V is TRBV6-1; weak D call: TRBD2 (5 bases). Specimen: blood. The CDR3 reads CASSDPEGTQYF. In DNA, the CDR3 is TGTGCCAGCAGTGATCCCGAGGGGACCCAGTACTTC.